This entry lists 25 T cell receptor beta chains sequenced from one sample in a study of T cell repertoires in cytomegalovirus infection. A single record per CDR3 protein comes from TCRdb applying MiXCR to the reads. Among approximately 630,000 distinct CDR3 sequences listed, 20% to 25% were seen once. The sample was CD8+ T cells from PBMCs. Receptors originate from a human donor in good health (CMV status not recorded). Some clones in this sample may be carry-over from other donors' samples.

This clonotype was seen many times. The J gene is TRBJ2-4, the V gene TRBV12-5, with D perhaps TRBD2 (6 bases). Trimming took off 0 bases at V and 0 bases at J, with 18 bases between the two ends. CDR3 length: 19 residues. The V gene's germline CDR1 is LGHNT and CDR2 FRNRAP. In DNA form, the CDR3 reads TGTGCTAGTGGTTTGGTAATAGGGGAGGAGGACCTAGCCAAAAACATTCAGTACTTC. This codes for CASGLVIGEEDLAKNIQYF.

V is TRBV6-2 or TRBV6-3 and J is TRBJ1-5, with D possibly matching TRBD1 (5 bases). This CDR3 spans 15 amino acids. V dropped 2 bases and J dropped 4 bases, with 12 bases sitting between them. Looked up from germline, CDR1 is MNHEY and CDR2 is SVGEGT. The CDR3 spells CASSYGGDQNQPQHF. The CDR3 DNA follows: TGTGCCAGCAGTTACGGAGGGGACCAGAATCAGCCCCAGCATTTT.

The rearrangement links TRBV15 to TRBJ2-1, with 8 nucleotides matching TRBD1. The CDR3 spans 15 residues. V lost 4 bases to trimming and J lost 3 bases; unmatched junction nucleotides: 5. CDR1 and CDR2 (germline): LNHNV, YYDKDF (reference sequence). The chain's CDR3 is CATSIDRGNYNEQFF. The CDR3 region has the DNA TGTGCCACCAGCATAGACAGGGGAAACTACAATGAGCAGTTCTTC.

This clonotype has a count of ten or more. The chain carries TRBV19 and TRBJ2-3, with a possible D match to TRBD2 (6 bases). The V end lost 6 bases, the J end lost 2 bases, and 9 bases lay between the germline ends. The CDR3 sequence is 13 residues long. The germline CDR1 and CDR2 sequences are LNHDA and SQIVND (reference sequence). CDR3 DNA sequence: TGTGCCAGTAGGAGGGACTCCACAGATACGCAGTATTTT. Protein sequence: CASRRDSTDTQYF.

There are a few counts of this clonotype. In nucleotides, the CDR3 is TGTGCCAGCAGCCAAATACCGGGCCTTAACACTGAAGCTTTCTTT. Translated, it gives CASSQIPGLNTEAFF. The chain is built from TRBV7-9 and TRBJ1-1; D unclear. The germline V gene has CDR1 SEHNR and CDR2 FQNEAQ (reference sequence). Trimming removed 5 bases from V and 2 bases from J, with 15 bases in between. The CDR3 is 15 amino acids.

This chain joins TRBV27 and TRBJ2-1; 9 positions match TRBD1. CDR3 length: 16 residues. V shed 6 bases and J 2 bases; nucleotides not matched to a gene: 8. Germline V lookup: CDR1 MNHEY, CDR2 SMNVEV (reference sequence). The DNA for the CDR3 is TGTGCCAGCAGGCCAGACGGGACAGGGACCTACAATGAGCAGTTCTTC. Protein: CASRPDGTGTYNEQFF.

This clonotype was detected many times. This chain joins TRBV7-4 and TRBJ2-1, with D possibly matching TRBD2 (5 bases). V dropped 1 base and J dropped 2 bases, with 12 bases sitting between them. The CDR3 sequence is 16 residues long. The germline gives CDR1 SGHVT, CDR2 SQSDAQ. Here the CDR3 reads CASSLVEGLTYNEQFF. CDR3 DNA sequence: TGTGCCAGCAGCTTAGTCGAGGGTCTGACCTACAATGAGCAGTTCTTC.

The sample holds many counts of this clonotype. The chain links TRBV4-3 to TRBJ2-5; either TRBD1 or TRBD2 may supply D (5 bases each). Germline values: CDR1 LGHNA, CDR2 YSLEER. Deletions cut 1 base from V and 2 bases from J, with 5 bases between. The CDR3 covers 13 residues. Here the CDR3 DNA reads TGCGCCAGCAGCCAAGGGGGGCAAGAGACCCAGTACTTC. The encoded protein is CASSQGGQETQYF.

Only a few counts were recorded for this clonotype. The chain is built from TRBV14 and TRBJ2-5; 7 bases line up with TRBD2. The germline V gene has CDR1 SGHDN and CDR2 FVKESK. The CDR3 length is 14 residues. Trimming took 4 bases from V and 2 from J; bases not matched to a gene: 4. The CDR3 coding sequence is TGTGCCAGCAGCCCGCGGGAGAGACAAGAGACCCAGTACTTC. The encoded protein is CASSPRERQETQYF.

DNA for the CDR3: TGTGCTAGTGGTTTGGGGGACCACCAAGAGACCCAGTACTTC. Translation: CASGLGDHQETQYF. This chain joins TRBV12-5 and TRBJ2-5; TRBD1 or TRBD2 may be the D gene (5 bases each). The CDR3 sequence is 14 residues long. V lost 1 base to trimming and J lost 0 bases, with 6 bases between them. The germline CDR1 and CDR2 sequences are LGHNT and FRNRAP. Complete variable domain (other parts from reference TRBV12-5 and TRBJ2-5): DARVTQTPRHKVTEMGQEVTMRCQPILGHNTVFWYRQTMMQGLELLAYFRNRAPLDDSGMPKDRFSAEMPDATLATLKIQPSEPRDSAVYFCASGLGDHQETQYFGPGTRLLVL.

This chain links TRBV6-2 or TRBV6-3 with TRBJ2-7; D possibly corresponds to TRBD1 (5 bases). Trimming removed 0 bases from V and 2 bases from J, with 14 bases in between. The germline gives CDR1 MNHEY, CDR2 SVGEGT. The CDR3 has 16 amino acids. The CDR3 DNA sequence: TGTGCCAGCAGTTACTCGAATTCGTACAGGCCCTACGAGCAGTACTTC. Translation: CASSYSNSYRPYEQYF.

This clonotype has a count of ten or more. The chain joins TRBV7-4 to TRBJ2-7, with 7 bases matching TRBD1. The CDR3 covers 14 residues. The germline V gene has CDR1 SGHVT and CDR2 SQSDAQ. The trim removed 3 bases at V and 2 bases at J, leaving 4 bases unmatched. CDR3 sequence (DNA): TGTGCCAGCAGCTTCAAGGGGGCCGCCTACGAGCAGTACGTC. Encoded protein: CASSFKGAAYEQYV.

This clonotype came up many times. The chain combines TRBV7-8 with TRBJ2-1; D is possibly TRBD2 (6 bases). The germline CDR1 and CDR2 sequences are SGHVS and FQNEAQ. This CDR3 region has 13 residues. V was pared by 7 bases and J by 8 bases, with 15 bases between. CDR3 in amino acids: CASTLEGRDEQFF. The DNA of the CDR3 is TGTGCCAGCACCCTGGAGGGGCGAGATGAGCAGTTCTTC.

The CDR3 reads CASLLAGGPYNEQFF. For the CDR3, the DNA is TGTGCCAGCCTCCTAGCGGGGGGACCCTACAATGAGCAGTTCTTC. The chain couples TRBV6-2 or TRBV6-3 to TRBJ2-1; 11 bases are shared with TRBD2. Germline CDR1 and CDR2: MNHEY and SVGEGT. The CDR3 is 15 amino acids. Trimming cost V 8 bases and J 2 bases; bases outside gene matches: 5.

The V gene is TRBV29-1, the J gene TRBJ1-2, with 8 bases matching TRBD1. Looked up from germline, CDR1 is SQVTM and CDR2 is ANQGSEA. The CDR3 is 15 residues long. With 4 bases clipped from V and 5 bases from J, the junction kept 12 bases outside the gene matches. As DNA, the CDR3 is TGCAGCGTTGCAAAGTTGACAGGGGCTCGGTATGGCTACACCTTC. Translated, it gives CSVAKLTGARYGYTF.

This chain joins TRBV29-1 and TRBJ1-2; D may be TRBD1 (6 bases). The CDR3 totals 13 residues. Germline values: CDR1 SQVTM, CDR2 ANQGSEA. V was cut by 0 bases and J by 3 bases, with 8 bases left in between. The CDR3 sequence: CSVEDGGYYGYTF. The DNA for the CDR3 is TGCAGCGTTGAAGATGGGGGCTACTATGGCTACACCTTC.

The rearrangement joins TRBV14 to TRBJ2-5; D is ambiguous. The CDR3 spans 13 residues. V shed 4 bases and J shed 0 bases, with 6 bases lying between them. Germline CDR1 is SGHDN and CDR2 is FVKESK. The CDR3: CASSPPHQETQYF. The CDR3 nucleotides read TGTGCCAGCAGCCCCCCCCACCAAGAGACCCAGTACTTC.

This clonotype was picked up many times. The rearrangement joins TRBV7-9 to TRBJ1-6; D gene uncertain. The CDR3 has 16 residues. V was pared by 3 bases and J by 3 bases, with 12 bases between. CDR1 and CDR2 (germline): SEHNR, FQNEAQ (reference sequence). The CDR3 DNA follows: TGTGCCAGCAGCTTCGCGGAGGGCTTCTATAATTCACCCCTCCACTTT. Amino acid sequence: CASSFAEGFYNSPLHF.

The chain uses TRBV12-3 or TRBV12-4 and TRBJ2-2; tentatively, D is TRBD2 (5 bases). The CDR3 has 12 amino acids. V was shortened by 6 bases and J by 7 bases, with 9 bases between the two germline ends. In DNA form, the CDR3 reads TGTGCCAGCAGACTAGAACTCGGGGAGCTGTTTTTT. Its translation: CASRLELGELFF.

This rearrangement joins TRBV20-1 to TRBJ1-2, with D possibly being TRBD1 (6 bases). The CDR3 runs 13 residues. The V end lost 4 bases, the J end lost 8 bases, and 17 bases lay between the germline ends. The germline gives CDR1 DFQATT, CDR2 SNEGSKA (reference sequence). The CDR3 DNA reads as TGCAGTGCTACTATCCCGGGGGCAAAAGGCTACACCTTC. This codes for CSATIPGAKGYTF.

This clonotype was seen only a few times. V gene TRBV25-1 combines with J gene TRBJ1-2; the match to TRBD1 covers 10 bases. After removal of 5 bases from V and 4 bases from J, the junction contained 4 bases not matched to a gene. The CDR3 runs 14 residues. Germline CDR1 and CDR2: MGHDK and SYGVNS. The DNA for the CDR3 is TGTGCCAGCAGTATAGGACAGGGGGTCTATGGCTACACCTTC. Residues: CASSIGQGVYGYTF.

The table lists this clonotype with many counts. The chain recombines TRBV6-6 with TRBJ2-1; 7 nucleotides line up with TRBD1. V was pared by 0 bases and J by 7 bases, with 3 bases of the junction left unmatched. The germline V gene encodes CDR1 MNHNY and CDR2 SVGAGI (reference sequence). The CDR3 sequence is 14 residues long. CDR3 in DNA: TGTGCCAGCAGTTACTCTTTACAGGGGAATGAGCAGTTCTTC. It is translated as CASSYSLQGNEQFF.

This clonotype has ten or more counts. The rearrangement uses TRBV12-3 or TRBV12-4 and TRBJ2-2; perhaps D is TRBD1 or TRBD2 (5 bases each). The CDR3 loop spans 14 amino acids. The V and J ends lost 1 base and 7 bases respectively, with 10 bases between them. The chain's CDR3 is CASSLVPGSGELFF. The CDR3, as DNA: TGTGCCAGCAGTTTAGTACCAGGGAGCGGGGAGCTGTTTTTT.

The sample holds many counts of this clonotype. The chain uses TRBV14 and TRBJ2-5, with D perhaps matching TRBD1 (5 bases). The germline V gene encodes CDR1 SGHDN and CDR2 FVKESK. The CDR3 totals 15 residues. V was shortened by 1 base and J by 2 bases, with 11 bases between the two germline ends. CDR3 DNA: TGTGCCAGCAGCCAAGTGAAAGACAGTCAAGAGACCCAGTACTTC. Its protein is CASSQVKDSQETQYF.

This clonotype was detected only a few times. This sequence joins TRBV9 and TRBJ2-3, with 11 bases matching TRBD2. Germline CDR1 and CDR2: SGDLS and YYNGEE. The CDR3 runs 17 residues. Trimming at V came to 3 bases and at J to 1 base, leaving 7 bases not matched to a gene. The CDR3 sequence: CASSAGTSGTGTDTQYF. CDR3 in DNA: TGTGCCAGCAGCGCCGGGACTAGCGGAACTGGCACAGATACGCAGTATTTT.